This TCR beta chain was observed in a study of T cell responses to AZD1222 COVID-19 vaccine. The CDR3 is 18 residues long. The J segment lost 0 bases and the V segment lost 4 bases, leaving 7 bases of the junction unmatched. Germline V gene sequence: CDR1 MNHNS, CDR2 SASEGT. This table comes from immunoSEQ multiplex PCR, and its TCRdb copy is limited to in-frame clones, with some not included. The table shows over 100,000 clones, with 85% occurring only once. V gene TRBV6-1 combines with J gene TRBJ1-4, with 11 positions matching TRBD1. The starting material was peripheral blood, obtained 28 days after the second dose of the MenACWY control vaccine. This clonotype originated in an adult who received the MenACWY meningococcal vaccine as a control. CDR3 coding DNA: TGTGCCAGCAGTGTAATTGGACAGGGGGCGGCAACTAATGAAAAACTGTTTTTT. It is translated as CASSVIGQGAATNEKLFF.